The clone carrying this T cell receptor beta chain was picked up a small number of times. These data belong to a study of blood T cells in healthy people across ages. It was with a sample-barcoded 5' primer and a J-beta primer mix that a second PCR of about 7 to 12 cycles was run. One entry per CDR3 protein, called by TCRdb with MiXCR from the 5' RACE reads. The table lists about 680,000 distinct CDR3 sequences, approximately 50% of them singletons, with roughly 30% in the top ten. This CDR3 contains 15 residues. Germline V gene data show CDR1 as SGHDN and CDR2 as FVKESK. Sequenced material: blood. J is TRBJ2-5 and V is TRBV14; the match to TRBD1 covers 7 bases. The J call is in doubt because the DNA end fits TRBJ2-7 better. This TCR was sampled from a woman aged 55-69 years in good health. The CDR3, as DNA: TGTGCCAGCAGCCAAGTCAAGGCAGGGGGCTACGAGCAGTACTTC. Translated: CASSQVKAGGYEQYF.